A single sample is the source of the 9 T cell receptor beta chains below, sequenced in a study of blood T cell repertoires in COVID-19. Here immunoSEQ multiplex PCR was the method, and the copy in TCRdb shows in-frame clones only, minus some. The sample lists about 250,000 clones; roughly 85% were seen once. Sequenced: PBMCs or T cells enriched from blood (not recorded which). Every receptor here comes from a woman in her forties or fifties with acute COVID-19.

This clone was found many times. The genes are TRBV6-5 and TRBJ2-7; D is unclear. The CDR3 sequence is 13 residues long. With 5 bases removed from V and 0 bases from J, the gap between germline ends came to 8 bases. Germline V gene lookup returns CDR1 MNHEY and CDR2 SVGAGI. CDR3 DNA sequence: TGTGCCAGCAGTCCCAGGAACTCCTACGAGCAGTACTTC. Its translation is CASSPRNSYEQYF.

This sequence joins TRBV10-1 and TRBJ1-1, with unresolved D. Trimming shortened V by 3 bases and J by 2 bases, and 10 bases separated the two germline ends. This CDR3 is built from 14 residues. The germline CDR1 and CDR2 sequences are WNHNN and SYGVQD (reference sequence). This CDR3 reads CASSDLGTNTEAFF. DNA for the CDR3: TGCGCCAGCAGTGATCTAGGTACTAACACTGAAGCTTTCTTT.

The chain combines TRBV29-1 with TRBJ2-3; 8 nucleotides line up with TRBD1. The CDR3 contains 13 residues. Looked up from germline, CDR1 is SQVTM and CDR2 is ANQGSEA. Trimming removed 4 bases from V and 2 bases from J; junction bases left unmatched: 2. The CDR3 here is CSVGTGPTDTQYF. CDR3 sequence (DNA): TGCAGCGTTGGGACAGGGCCCACAGATACGCAGTATTTT.

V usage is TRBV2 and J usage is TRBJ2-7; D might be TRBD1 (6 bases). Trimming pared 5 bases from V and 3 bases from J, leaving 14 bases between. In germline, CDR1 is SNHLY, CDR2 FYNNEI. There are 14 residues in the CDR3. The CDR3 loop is CASSSGTRGYEQYF. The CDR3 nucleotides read TGTGCCAGCAGTTCCGGGACAAGGGGCTACGAGCAGTACTTC.

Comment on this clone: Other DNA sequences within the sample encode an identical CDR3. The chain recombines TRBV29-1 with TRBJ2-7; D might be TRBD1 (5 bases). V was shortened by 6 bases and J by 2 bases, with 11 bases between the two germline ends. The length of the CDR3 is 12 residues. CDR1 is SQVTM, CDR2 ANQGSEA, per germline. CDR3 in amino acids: CSVAQGPYEQYF. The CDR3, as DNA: TGCAGCGTGGCTCAGGGCCCCTACGAGCAGTACTTC.

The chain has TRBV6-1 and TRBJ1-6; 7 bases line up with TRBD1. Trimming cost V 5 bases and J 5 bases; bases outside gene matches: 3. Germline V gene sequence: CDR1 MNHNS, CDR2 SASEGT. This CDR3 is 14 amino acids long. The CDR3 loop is CASSWGQNNSPLHF. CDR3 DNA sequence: TGTGCCAGCAGTTGGGGACAGAATAATTCACCCCTCCACTTT.

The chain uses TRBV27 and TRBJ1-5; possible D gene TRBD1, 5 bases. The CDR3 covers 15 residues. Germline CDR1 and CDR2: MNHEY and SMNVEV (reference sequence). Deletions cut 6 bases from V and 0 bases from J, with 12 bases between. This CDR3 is CASSVTGGSNQPQHF. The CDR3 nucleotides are TGTGCCAGCAGCGTCACCGGGGGTAGCAATCAGCCCCAGCATTTT.

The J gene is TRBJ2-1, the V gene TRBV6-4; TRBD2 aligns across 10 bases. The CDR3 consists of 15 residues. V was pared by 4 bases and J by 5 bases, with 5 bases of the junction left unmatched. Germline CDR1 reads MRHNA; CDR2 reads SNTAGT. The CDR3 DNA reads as TGTGCCAGCAGTGTGGGACTAGCGACCCACAATGAGCAGTTCTTC. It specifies CASSVGLATHNEQFF.

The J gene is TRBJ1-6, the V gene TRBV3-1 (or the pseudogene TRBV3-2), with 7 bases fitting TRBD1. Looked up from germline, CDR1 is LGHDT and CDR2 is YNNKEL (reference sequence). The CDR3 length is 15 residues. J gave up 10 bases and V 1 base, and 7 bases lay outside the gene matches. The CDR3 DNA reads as TGTGCCAGCAGCCAAGTACACAGGGGTTCATCACCCCTCCACTTT. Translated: CASSQVHRGSSPLHF.